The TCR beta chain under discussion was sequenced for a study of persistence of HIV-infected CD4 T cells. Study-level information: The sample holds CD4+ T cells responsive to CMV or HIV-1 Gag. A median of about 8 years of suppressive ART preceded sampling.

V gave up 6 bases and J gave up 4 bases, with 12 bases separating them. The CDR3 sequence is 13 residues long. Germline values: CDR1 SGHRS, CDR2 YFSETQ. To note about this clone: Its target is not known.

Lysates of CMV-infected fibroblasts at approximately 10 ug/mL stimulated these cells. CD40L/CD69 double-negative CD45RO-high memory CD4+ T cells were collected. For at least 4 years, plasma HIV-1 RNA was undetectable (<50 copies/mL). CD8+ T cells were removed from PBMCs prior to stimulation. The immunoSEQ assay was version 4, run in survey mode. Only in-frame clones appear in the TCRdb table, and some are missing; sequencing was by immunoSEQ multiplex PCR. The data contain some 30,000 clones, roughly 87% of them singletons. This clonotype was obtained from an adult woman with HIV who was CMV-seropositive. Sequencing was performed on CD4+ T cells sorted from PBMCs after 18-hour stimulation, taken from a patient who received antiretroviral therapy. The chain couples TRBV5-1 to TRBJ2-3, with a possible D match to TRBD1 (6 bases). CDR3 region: CASKVRTADTQYF. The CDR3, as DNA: TGCGCCAGCAAGGTGAGGACAGCAGATACGCAGTATTTT.